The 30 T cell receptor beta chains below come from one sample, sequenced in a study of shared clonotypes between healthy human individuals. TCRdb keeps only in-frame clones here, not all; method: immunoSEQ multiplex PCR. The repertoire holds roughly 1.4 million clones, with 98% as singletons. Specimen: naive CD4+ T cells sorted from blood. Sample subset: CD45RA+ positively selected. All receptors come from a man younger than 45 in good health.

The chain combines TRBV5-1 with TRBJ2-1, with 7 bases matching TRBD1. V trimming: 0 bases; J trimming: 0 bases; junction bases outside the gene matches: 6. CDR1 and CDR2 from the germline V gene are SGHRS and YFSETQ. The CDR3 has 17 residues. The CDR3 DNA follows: TGCGCCAGCAGCTTGGACAGGGGTGCCAGCTCCTACAATGAGCAGTTCTTC. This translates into CASSLDRGASSYNEQFF.

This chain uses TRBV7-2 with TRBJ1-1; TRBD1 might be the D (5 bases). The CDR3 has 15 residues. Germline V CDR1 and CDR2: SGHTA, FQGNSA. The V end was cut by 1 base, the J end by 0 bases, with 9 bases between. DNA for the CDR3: TGTGCCAGCAGCTTAGAATGGGGCCTGAACACTGAAGCTTTCTTT. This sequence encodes CASSLEWGLNTEAFF.

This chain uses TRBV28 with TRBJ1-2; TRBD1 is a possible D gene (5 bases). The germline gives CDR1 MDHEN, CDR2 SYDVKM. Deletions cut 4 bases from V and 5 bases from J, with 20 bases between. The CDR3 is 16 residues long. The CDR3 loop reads CASSSAGPWPRYGYTF. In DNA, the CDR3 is TGTGCCAGCAGTTCAGCGGGGCCCTGGCCGAGGTATGGCTACACCTTC.

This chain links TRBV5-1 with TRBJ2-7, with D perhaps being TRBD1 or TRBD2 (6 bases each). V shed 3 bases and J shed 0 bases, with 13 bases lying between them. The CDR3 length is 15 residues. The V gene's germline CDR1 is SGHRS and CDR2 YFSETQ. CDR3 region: CASSSGHGSSYEQYF. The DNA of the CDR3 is TGCGCCAGCAGCTCGGGACACGGGAGCTCCTACGAGCAGTACTTC.

CDR3 loop: CASSLTSYEQYF. The CDR3, as DNA: TGTGCCAGCAGCCTTACGTCCTACGAGCAGTACTTC. The chain recombines TRBV11-2 with TRBJ2-5; unclear D gene. Gene TRBJ2-7 matches the end of the DNA better, so the J call may be wrong. Germline V lookup: CDR1 SGHAT, CDR2 FQNNGV. This CDR3 comprises 12 residues.

CDR3 in amino acids: CASSLLRDRSGGYTF. In DNA form, the CDR3 reads TGTGCCAGCAGCTTACTTCGGGACCGATCCGGTGGCTACACCTTC. This sequence joins TRBV7-9 and TRBJ1-2, with D tentatively TRBD1 (5 bases). Germline V lookup: CDR1 SEHNR, CDR2 FQNEAQ (reference sequence). The CDR3 runs 15 residues. Deletions cut 2 bases from V and 7 bases from J, with 17 bases between.

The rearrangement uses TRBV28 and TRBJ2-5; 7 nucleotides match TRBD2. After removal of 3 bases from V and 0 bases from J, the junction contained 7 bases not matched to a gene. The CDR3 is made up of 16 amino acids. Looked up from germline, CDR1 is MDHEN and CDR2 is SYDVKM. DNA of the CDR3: TGTGCCAGCAGTTTGTGGGGGGGACGAAACCAAGAGACCCAGTACTTC. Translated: CASSLWGGRNQETQYF.

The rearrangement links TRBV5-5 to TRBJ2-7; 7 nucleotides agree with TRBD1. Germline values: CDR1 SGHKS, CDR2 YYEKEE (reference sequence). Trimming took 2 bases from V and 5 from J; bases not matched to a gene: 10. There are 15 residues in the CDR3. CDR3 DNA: TGTGCCAGCAGCTTAAATACTTACAGGGGTGACGAGCAGTACTTC. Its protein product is CASSLNTYRGDEQYF.

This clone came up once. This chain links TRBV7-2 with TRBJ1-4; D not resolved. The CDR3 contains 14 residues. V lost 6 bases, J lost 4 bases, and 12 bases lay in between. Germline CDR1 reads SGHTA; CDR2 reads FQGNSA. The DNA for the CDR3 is TGTGCCAGCAGGATTGAACCGATTAATGAAAAACTGTTTTTT. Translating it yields CASRIEPINEKLFF.

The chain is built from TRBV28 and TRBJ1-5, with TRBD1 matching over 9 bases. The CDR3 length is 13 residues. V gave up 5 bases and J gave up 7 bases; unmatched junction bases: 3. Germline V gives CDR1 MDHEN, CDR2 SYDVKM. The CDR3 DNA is TGTGCCAGCAGTCGGACAGGGGACCAGCCCCAGCATTTT. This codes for CASSRTGDQPQHF. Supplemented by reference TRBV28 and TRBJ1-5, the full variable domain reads DVKVTQSSRYLVKRTGEKVFLECVQDMDHENMFWYRQDPGLGLRLIYFSYDVKMKEKGDIPEGYSVSREKKERFSLILESASTNQTSMYLCASSRTGDQPQHFGDGTRLSIL.

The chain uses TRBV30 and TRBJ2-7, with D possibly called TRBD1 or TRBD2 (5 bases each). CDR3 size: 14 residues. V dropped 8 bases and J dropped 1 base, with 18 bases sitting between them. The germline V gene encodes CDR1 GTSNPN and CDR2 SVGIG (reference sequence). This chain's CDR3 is CAASGLAHSYEQYF. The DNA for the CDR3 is TGTGCCGCCTCGGGGCTAGCCCATTCCTACGAGCAGTACTTC.

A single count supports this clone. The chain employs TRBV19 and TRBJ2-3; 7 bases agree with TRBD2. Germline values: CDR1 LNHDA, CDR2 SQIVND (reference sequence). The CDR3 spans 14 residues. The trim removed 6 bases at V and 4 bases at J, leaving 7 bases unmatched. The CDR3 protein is CASRLEGLSDTQYF. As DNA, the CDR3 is TGTGCCAGTAGGTTGGAGGGACTATCAGATACGCAGTATTTT.

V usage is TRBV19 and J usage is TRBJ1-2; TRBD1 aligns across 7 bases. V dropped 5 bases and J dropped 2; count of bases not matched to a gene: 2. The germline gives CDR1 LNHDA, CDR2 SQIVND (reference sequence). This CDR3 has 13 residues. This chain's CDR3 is CASSLQGNYGYTF. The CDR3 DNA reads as TGTGCCAGTAGTTTACAGGGGAACTATGGCTACACCTTC.

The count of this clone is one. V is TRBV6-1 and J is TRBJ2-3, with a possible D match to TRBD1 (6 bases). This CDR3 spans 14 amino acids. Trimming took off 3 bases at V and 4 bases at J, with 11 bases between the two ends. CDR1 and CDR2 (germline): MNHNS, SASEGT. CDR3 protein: CASSEGHRADTQYF. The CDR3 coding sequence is TGTGCCAGCAGTGAGGGACACCGGGCAGATACGCAGTATTTT.

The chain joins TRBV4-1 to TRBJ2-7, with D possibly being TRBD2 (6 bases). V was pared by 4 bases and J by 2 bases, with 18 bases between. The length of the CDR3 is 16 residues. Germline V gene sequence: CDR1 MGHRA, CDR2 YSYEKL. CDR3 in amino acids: CASSLVLAKGTYEQYF. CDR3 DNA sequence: TGCGCCAGCAGCCTGGTACTAGCTAAGGGAACCTACGAGCAGTACTTC.

CDR3 sequence reads: CASSPGQGIEKLFF. For the CDR3, the DNA is TGTGCCAGCAGCCCCGGACAGGGCATTGAAAAACTGTTTTTT. This sequence joins TRBV6-6 and TRBJ1-4; 8 positions agree with TRBD1. The CDR3 length is 14 residues. V lost 6 bases and J lost 7; bases outside the gene matches: 7. CDR1 is MNHNY, CDR2 SVGAGI, per germline (reference sequence).

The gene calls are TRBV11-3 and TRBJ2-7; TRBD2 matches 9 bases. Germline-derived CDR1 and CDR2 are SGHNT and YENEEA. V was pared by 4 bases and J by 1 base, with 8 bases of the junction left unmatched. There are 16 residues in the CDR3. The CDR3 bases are TGTGCCAGCAGCTCGTCGAGGACTAGCGATTCCTACGAGCAGTACTTC. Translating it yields CASSSSRTSDSYEQYF.

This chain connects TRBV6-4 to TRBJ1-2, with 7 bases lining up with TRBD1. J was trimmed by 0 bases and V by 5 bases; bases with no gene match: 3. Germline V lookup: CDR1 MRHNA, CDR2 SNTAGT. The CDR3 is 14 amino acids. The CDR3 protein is CASSPGTANYGYTF. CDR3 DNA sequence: TGTGCCAGCAGTCCCGGGACAGCTAACTATGGCTACACCTTC.

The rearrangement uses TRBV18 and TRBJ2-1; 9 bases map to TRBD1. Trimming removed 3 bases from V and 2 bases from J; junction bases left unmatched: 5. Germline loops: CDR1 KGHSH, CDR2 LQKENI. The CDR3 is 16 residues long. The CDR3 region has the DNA TGTGCCAGCTCACCGCGGGACAGGGATACCTACAATGAGCAGTTCTTC. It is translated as CASSPRDRDTYNEQFF.

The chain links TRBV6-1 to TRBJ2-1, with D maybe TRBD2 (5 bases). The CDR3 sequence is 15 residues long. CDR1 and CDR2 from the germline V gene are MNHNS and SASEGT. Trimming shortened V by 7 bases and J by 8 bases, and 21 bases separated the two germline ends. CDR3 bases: TGTGCCAGCAAGACCGGGGTATCCCATATCGATGAGCAGTTCTTC. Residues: CASKTGVSHIDEQFF.

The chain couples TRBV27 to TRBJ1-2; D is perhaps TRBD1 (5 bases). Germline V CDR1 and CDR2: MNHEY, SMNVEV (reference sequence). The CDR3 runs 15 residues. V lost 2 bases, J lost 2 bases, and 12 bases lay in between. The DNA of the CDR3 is TGTGCCAGCAGTTTAGTGGGACTTCAAAACTATGGCTACACCTTC. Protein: CASSLVGLQNYGYTF.

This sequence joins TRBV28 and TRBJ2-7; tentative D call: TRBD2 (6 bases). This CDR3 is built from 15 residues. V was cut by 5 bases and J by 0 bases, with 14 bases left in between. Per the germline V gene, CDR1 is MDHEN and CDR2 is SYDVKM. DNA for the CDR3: TGTGCCAGCAGTCCAGGGACTCTATGCTCCTACGAGCAGTACTTC. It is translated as CASSPGTLCSYEQYF.

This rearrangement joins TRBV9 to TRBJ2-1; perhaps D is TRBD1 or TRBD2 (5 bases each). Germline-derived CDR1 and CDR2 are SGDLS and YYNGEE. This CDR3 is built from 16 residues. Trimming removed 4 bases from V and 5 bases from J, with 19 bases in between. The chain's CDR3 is CASSPTPGTLDNEQFF. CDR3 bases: TGTGCCAGCAGCCCGACCCCCGGGACGCTAGACAATGAGCAGTTCTTC.

The CDR3 here is CASSLWTGGHTEAFF. DNA for the CDR3: TGTGCCAGTAGTCTATGGACAGGGGGGCACACTGAAGCTTTCTTT. The chain links TRBV19 to TRBJ1-1; 10 bases agree with TRBD1. V gave up 5 bases and J gave up 3 bases; unmatched junction bases: 6. The CDR3 is 15 residues long. CDR1 and CDR2 from the germline V gene are LNHDA and SQIVND (reference sequence).

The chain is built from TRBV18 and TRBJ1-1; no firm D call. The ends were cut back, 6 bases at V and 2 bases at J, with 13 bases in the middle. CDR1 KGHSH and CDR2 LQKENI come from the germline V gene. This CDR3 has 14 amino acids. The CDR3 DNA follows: TGTGCCAGCTCCCTCGAAGGGATCAACACTGAAGCTTTCTTT. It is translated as CASSLEGINTEAFF.

The CDR3 DNA sequence: TGTGCCAGCCAGACAGGCACCTATGGCTACACCTTC. It translates to CASQTGTYGYTF. The gene calls are TRBV28 and TRBJ1-2; perhaps TRBD1 as D (6 bases). Germline-derived CDR1 and CDR2 are MDHEN and SYDVKM. The ends were cut back, 8 bases at V and 4 bases at J, with 11 bases in the middle. The CDR3 loop spans 12 amino acids.

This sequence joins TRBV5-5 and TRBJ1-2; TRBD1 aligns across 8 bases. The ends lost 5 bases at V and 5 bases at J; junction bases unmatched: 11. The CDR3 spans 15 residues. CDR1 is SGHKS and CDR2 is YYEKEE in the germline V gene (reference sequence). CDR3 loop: CASRSQPGGRYGYTF. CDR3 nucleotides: TGTGCCAGCAGGTCCCAGCCAGGGGGCCGGTATGGCTACACCTTC.

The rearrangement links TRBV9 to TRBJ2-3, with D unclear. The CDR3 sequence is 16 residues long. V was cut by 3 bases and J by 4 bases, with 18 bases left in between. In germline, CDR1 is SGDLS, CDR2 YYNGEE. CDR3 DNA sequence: TGTGCCAGCAGCGGACCCGCGGTTGACCGGGCAGATACGCAGTATTTT. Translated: CASSGPAVDRADTQYF.

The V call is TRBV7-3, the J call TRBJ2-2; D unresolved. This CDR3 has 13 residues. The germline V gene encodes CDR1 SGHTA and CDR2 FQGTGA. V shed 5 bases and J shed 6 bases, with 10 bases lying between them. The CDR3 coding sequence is TGTGCCAGCAGCCTCTCCTCGGCCGGGGAGCTGTTTTTT. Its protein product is CASSLSSAGELFF.

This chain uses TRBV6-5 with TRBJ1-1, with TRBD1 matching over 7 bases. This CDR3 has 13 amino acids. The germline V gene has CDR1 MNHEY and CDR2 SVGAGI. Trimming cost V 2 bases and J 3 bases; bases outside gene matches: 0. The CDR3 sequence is CASSYGTDTEAFF. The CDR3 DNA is TGTGCCAGCAGTTACGGGACAGACACTGAAGCTTTCTTT.